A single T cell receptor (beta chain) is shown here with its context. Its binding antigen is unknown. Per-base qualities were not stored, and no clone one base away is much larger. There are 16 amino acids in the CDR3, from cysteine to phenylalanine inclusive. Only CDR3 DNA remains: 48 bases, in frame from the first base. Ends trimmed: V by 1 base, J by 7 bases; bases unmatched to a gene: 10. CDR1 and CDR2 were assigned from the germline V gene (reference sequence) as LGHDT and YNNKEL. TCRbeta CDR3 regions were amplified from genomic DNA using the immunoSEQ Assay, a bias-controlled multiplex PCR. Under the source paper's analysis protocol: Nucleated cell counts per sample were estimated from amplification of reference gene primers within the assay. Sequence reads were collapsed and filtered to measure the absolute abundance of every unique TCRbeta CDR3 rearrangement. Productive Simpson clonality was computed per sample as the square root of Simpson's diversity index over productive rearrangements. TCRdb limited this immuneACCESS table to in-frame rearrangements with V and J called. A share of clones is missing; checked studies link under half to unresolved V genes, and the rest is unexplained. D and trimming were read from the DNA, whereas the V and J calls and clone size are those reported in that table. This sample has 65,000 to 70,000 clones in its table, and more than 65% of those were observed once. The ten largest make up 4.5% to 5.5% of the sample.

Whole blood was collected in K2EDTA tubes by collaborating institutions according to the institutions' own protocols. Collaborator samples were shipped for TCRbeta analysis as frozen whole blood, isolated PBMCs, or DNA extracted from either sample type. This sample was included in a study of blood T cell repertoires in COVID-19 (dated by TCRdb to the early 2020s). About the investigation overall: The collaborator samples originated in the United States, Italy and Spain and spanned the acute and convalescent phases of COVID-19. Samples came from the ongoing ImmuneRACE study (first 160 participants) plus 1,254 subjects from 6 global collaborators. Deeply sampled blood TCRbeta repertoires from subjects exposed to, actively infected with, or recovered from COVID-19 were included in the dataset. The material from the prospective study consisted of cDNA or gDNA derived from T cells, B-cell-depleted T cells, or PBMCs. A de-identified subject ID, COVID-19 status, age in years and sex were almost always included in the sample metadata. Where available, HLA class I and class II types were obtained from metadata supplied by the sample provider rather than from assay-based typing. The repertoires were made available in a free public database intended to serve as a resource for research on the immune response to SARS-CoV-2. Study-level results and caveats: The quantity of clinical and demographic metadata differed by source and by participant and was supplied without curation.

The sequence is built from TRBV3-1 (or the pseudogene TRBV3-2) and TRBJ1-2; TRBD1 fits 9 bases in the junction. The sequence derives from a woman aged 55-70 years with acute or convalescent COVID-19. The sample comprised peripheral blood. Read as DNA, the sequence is TGTGCCAGCAGCCAAGGATGGGACAGGGTTTTTTCTGGCTACACCTTC. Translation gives CASSQGWDRVFSGYTF.